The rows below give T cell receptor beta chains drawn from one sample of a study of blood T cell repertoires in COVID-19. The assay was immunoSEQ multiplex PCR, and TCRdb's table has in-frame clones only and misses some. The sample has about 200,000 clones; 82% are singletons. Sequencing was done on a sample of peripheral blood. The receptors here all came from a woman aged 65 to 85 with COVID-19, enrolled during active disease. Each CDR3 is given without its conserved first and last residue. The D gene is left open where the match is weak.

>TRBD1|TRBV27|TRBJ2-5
ASSLYGQGQKTQY
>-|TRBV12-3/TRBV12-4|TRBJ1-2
ASSPRGTYGYT
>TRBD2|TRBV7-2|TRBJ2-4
ASSLLAGEQNIQY
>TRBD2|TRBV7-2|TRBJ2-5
ASSASGAQETQY
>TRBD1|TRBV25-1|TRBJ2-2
ASTYPGQGRTGELF
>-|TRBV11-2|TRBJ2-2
ASSPKSGLRFRGELF
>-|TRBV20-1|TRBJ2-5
SASRREETQY
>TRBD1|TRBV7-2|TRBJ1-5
ASSFLGQGASQPQH
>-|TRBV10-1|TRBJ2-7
ASSESSGTYEQY
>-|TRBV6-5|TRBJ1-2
ASSLDTGRYGYT
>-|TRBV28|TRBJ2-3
ASSSDRSTDTQY
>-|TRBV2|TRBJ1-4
ASSEMGRATNEKLF
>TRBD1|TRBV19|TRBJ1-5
ASSRQGSVYQPQH
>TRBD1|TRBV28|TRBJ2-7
ASSLLRQGPNYEQY
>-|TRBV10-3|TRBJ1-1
AIKGEGGTNTEAF
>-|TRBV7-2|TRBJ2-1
ASSLFPGNEQF
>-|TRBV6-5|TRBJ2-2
ASTGFSTNTGELF
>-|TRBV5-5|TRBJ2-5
ASSTFDKSQETQY
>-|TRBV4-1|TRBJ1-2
ASSLLLGPDSMVFRNGYT
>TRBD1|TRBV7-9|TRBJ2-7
ASSQFGQGSEQY
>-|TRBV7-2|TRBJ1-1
ASSSGVVEAF
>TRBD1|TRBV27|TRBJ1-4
ASSLRRGWGDSEKLF
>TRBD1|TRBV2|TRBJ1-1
ASSLDRVDTEAF
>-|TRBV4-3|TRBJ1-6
ASSQGVGSSYNSPLH
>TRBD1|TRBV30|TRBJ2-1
AWSVPRDSII
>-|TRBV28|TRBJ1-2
ASSSGGGVRNYGYT
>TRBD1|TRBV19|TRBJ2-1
ATNDRVNNEQF
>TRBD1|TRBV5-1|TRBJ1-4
ASSSPGQLNEKLF
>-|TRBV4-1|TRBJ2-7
ASSQDWGSAGSYEQY
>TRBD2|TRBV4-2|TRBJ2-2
ASSPYLAGGPVTGELF
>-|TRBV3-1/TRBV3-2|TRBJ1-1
ASSQDQGRLNTEAF
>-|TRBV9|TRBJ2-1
ASSVDGRSNNEQF
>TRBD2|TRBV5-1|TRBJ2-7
ASSQTSGSGSYEQY
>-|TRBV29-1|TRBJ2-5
SVEVPGTQY
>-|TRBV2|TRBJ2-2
ASSDTGRAGELF
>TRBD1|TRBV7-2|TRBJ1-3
ASSFRGTGSGNTIY
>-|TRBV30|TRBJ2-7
AFRVLTYEQY
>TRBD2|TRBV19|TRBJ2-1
ASSITSGSTEQF
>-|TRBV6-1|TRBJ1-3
ASTETGGNTIY
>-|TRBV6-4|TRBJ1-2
ASSGTGIYGYT
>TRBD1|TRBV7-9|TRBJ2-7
ASSLGTGRYEQY
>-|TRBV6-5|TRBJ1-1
ASRLIQNTEAF
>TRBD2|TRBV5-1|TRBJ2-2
ASSLQSSGNTGELF
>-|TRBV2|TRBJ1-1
ASSELGGYEPEAF
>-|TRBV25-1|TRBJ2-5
ATVSDFQWTQY